This section outlines one TCR beta chain sequence together with its context. What antigen it recognizes has not been identified. No base quality information exists; no much larger clone differs at one position. The CDR3 covers 11 residues, taking in both the cysteine and the phenylalanine. Left in the record is the CDR3 DNA by itself, 33 bases read in frame from the first base. V loses 1 base of germline sequence and J loses 5 bases, and the interval between the two ends is 4 bases. For CDR1 and CDR2, the germline V gene lists SQVTM and ANQGSEA. This record belongs to a study of lymphopenia after photon versus proton radiotherapy (dated by TCRdb to the late 2010s). Broadly, across the study: The study compared the immunological effects of photon versus proton radiation therapy in patients with gastrointestinal tumors who developed high-grade lymphopenia. A cohort of 20 patients with gastrointestinal tumors who received either photon or proton therapy and subsequently developed lymphopenia was included. The study aimed to characterize how the two radiation modalities differ in their impact on the immune system.

Library prep was done by the immunoSEQ multiplex PCR assay. T cell repertoires were profiled with deep sequencing of rearranged TCR beta loci together with multiparametric flow cytometry. TCRdb obtained this table from immuneACCESS and retained in-frame rearrangements with V and J assigned. These tables miss some clones; where compared with another copy, unresolved V genes account for less than half of the shortfall, and the remainder is unexplained. Recorded for this sample are about 24,000 clones; 80% to 85% of them occurred a single time. The ten top clones hold 21% of the sample. General findings and caveats noted by the study authors: After the lymphocyte count nadir, repertoires from photon-treated patients showed oligoclonal expansion, particularly of CD8+ Temra cells, and this expansion drove the decline in diversity. The authors looked at the survival association only in patients who died, and they framed better survival with proton therapy as a possibility rather than a demonstrated result. Relative stability during treatment was observed in proton-treated patients, whereas loss of naive T cells and TCR diversity and gain of effector/memory populations were observed in photon-treated patients. Across the cohort, a larger post-nadir drop in TCR diversity was inversely correlated with overall survival time among patients who died.

Specimen: peripheral blood, collected from a patient treated with proton-based radiotherapy. The V and J genes are TRBV29-1 and TRBJ2-3; the D gene is unclear. This receptor was identified in a woman in her 70s with pancreatic cancer. The CDR3 corresponds to CSVEGRDTQYF. In nucleotides, the sequence is TGCAGCGTTGAAGGAAGAGATACGCAGTATTTT.